Here is one T cell receptor beta chain with its context. Antigen unknown. This specimen belongs to a study of CD8 T cells in ankylosing spondylitis. Findings and caveats of the study: CD8+ cells made up the disease-linked clones, which were relatively rare in peripheral blood. The study identified a TCR beta motif of several highly homologous variants that appeared characteristic of ankylosing spondylitis blood. Existing reports had already noted some motif variants in reactive arthritis synovial fluid and blood.

TCRdb re-derived calls from the 5' RACE reads in MiXCR, one entry per CDR3 protein. The sample includes hundreds of thousands of distinct CDR3 sequences, 25% to 30% of them seen just once. The TCR was taken from a male donor with ankylosing spondylitis. Sequenced input: blood, either unsorted or a sorted T cell fraction (not recorded which).

CDR3 coding DNA: TGCGCCAGCAGCCGACTAGCGGGAGCATTAGATACGCAGTATTTT. Translation gives CASSRLAGALDTQYF. The chain couples TRBV5-1 to TRBJ2-3, with TRBD2 matching over 12 bases. The CDR3 loop spans 15 amino acids. From germline, CDR1 is SGHRS and CDR2 YFSETQ. The V and J ends lost 4 bases and 5 bases, in that order; junction bases with no gene match: 5.